Listed below are T cell receptor beta chains from one sample, sequenced in a study of T cell clonotyping in hematopoietic cell transplantation. The method was immunoSEQ multiplex PCR; TCRdb's version includes in-frame clones alone and lacks a portion of them. The table shows several thousand clones, with nearly 99% occurring only once. The sequencing used PBMCs, collected 30 days after allogeneic stem cell transplant. The receptors originated from a male patient aged 55 to 69 who had an allogeneic stem cell transplant from a related donor, so the T cells may come from the graft donor. Some clones in this sample may be carry-over from other donors' samples. CDR3s leave out the opening cysteine and the closing phenylalanine or tryptophan. The order of the fields is J gene, V gene, CDR3 protein.

>TRBJ1-6|TRBV28
ASSLGRSRYNSPLH
>TRBJ1-1|TRBV7-2
ASSLSLNTEAF
>TRBJ1-1|TRBV7-2
ASSLPTGDTEAF
>TRBJ1-6|TRBV19
ASSISADNSPLH
>TRBJ2-3|TRBV2
ASTVGGTSTDTQY
>TRBJ2-5|TRBV11-2
ASSLERSQETQY
>TRBJ1-1|TRBV5-5
ASSRGGENTEAF
>TRBJ1-6|TRBV7-9
ASSPTLGSSYNSPLH
>TRBJ1-2|TRBV28
ASKKGGGPYGYT
>TRBJ2-7|TRBV19
ASSRNGDYEQY
>TRBJ1-1|TRBV30
AWSVPGQGDTEAF
>TRBJ1-5|TRBV7-9
ASSFRDNNQPQH
>TRBJ1-2|TRBV5-8
ASSLYTNYGYT
>TRBJ2-3|TRBV7-2
ASSTRQGIDTQY
>TRBJ2-5|TRBV6-1
ASSEHGYPAETQY
>TRBJ2-7|TRBV21-1
ASSKVSNYEQY
>TRBJ2-3|TRBV12-5
ASARDRLDTQY
>TRBJ1-3|TRBV6-6
ASRDGQLISGNTIY
>TRBJ2-2|TRBV27
ASSASGGVPGELF
>TRBJ1-5|TRBV7-2
ASSLAVTDSNQPQH
>TRBJ1-1|TRBV5-1
ASSLPGEGTEAF
>TRBJ2-7|TRBV7-2
ASSLSGSHEQY
>TRBJ1-6|TRBV27
ASSPMWGSPLH
>TRBJ2-2|TRBV18
ASSRQGLGTGELF